This T cell receptor beta chain was observed in a study of blood T cells in healthy people across ages. Study results and limitations: The study found TCR beta diversity correlated strongly with naive T cell percentage.

Primers used in a second PCR of about 7 to 12 cycles were a sample-barcoded 5' primer and a J-beta primer mix. TCRdb fed the 5' RACE reads into MiXCR, producing one record per CDR3 protein. The top ten clones hold about 4.1% of a sample with approximately 1.5 million distinct CDR3 sequences, approximately 43% of them seen once. The CDR3 loop spans 14 amino acids. V lost 4 bases, J lost 3 bases, and 2 bases stayed unmatched. This clonotype has a count of ten or more. As yet, its antigen is unknown. The sequence was obtained from a young woman in good health. V and J are TRBV12-3 or TRBV12-4 and TRBJ2-1; 8 nucleotides line up with TRBD1. Sequences were obtained from blood. Written as DNA, the CDR3 is TGTGCCAGCAGTTCAGGGGGCGACTACAATGAGCAGTTCTTC. This sequence encodes CASSSGGDYNEQFF.